This T cell receptor beta chain emerged from a study of PD-1 blockade in classical Hodgkin lymphoma (TCRdb year 2020). Regarding the complete study: Nivolumab dosing was 3 mg/kg intravenously every 2 weeks, continuing until either disease progression or unacceptable toxicity. The study used TCR beta sequencing and CyTOF to define a peripheral blood immune signature of response to PD-1 blockade in classical Hodgkin lymphoma.

Points on this clone: The target of this receptor is not known. Base-call qualities are not available, and no considerably larger clone is one nucleotide away.

The time point label, read with the paper, signifies: cycle 1 day 1 (C1D1), immediately before nivolumab initiation. Relapse after autologous stem cell transplantation had occurred in all trial patients, and cohorts A, B and C were distinguished by prior brentuximab vedotin exposure. The trial cohort comprised more than 55 patients with relapsed/refractory classical Hodgkin lymphoma whose best overall responses were complete response, partial response or progressive disease. Single-agent nivolumab was administered to trial patients in the multi-cohort phase II CheckMate 205 trial. An independent review committee assessed best overall response by applying the 2007 International Working Group response criteria. Trial PBMCs were collected immediately before nivolumab initiation (C1D1) and during therapy at cycle 2 day 1 and cycle 4 day 1. After peripheral blood was drawn into 8 mL Vacutainer Cell Preparation Tubes, PBMCs were isolated by centrifugation and then cryopreserved.

Genomic DNA was isolated using the Qiagen DNeasy kit from unsorted PBMCs as well as from negatively selected CD4+ and CD8+ fractions. TCR beta CDR3 regions were subjected to amplification by immunoSEQ multiplex PCR with primers that anneal to V and J segments. Amplification bias was minimized using a synthetic immune receptor repertoire, and residual bias was removed computationally after sequencing. For the original study's pipeline: Repertoire diversity was quantified as the Shannon entropy index using custom Python scripts. The unsorted, CD4+ and CD8+ repertoires were each analyzed separately, with the exception of combined analyses, where CD4+ and CD8+ sequences were merged in silico. A clone was considered expanded if an increase in frequency of at least 2-fold after treatment relative to C1D1 was found, and a pseudocount of 0.5 was applied to clones undetected at baseline. Singleton clones were defined as clones with 0 or 1 copy at C1D1, and non-singleton clones were defined as clones with 2 or more copies. By matching protein sequences in sorted samples from the same patient, clones expanded in unsorted samples were annotated as CD4+, CD8+ or unknown. Wilcoxon tests on paired samples were used to test diversity changes from C1D1 to C4D1. TCRdb took this table from immuneACCESS and kept in-frame rearrangements with V and J called. Such tables lack part of the clones; where checked against another copy, unresolved V genes explain under half of the gap, and the rest is unexplained. V, J and clone size are taken as reported in that table, and D and trimming were inferred from the DNA itself. This sample holds over 25,000 clones; approximately 90% were observed only once. In total, the top ten clones hold around 2.6% of the sample.

Findings and caveats that apply to the study as a whole: Trial patients achieving complete response had baseline diversity similar to newly diagnosed patients, whereas partial responders and progressors had significantly lower diversity. Baseline TCR diversity was reported to be lower in newly diagnosed patients than in healthy donors, and even lower in relapsed/refractory patients. The study covered only a single clinical trial cohort, and the causes of the repertoire differences, possibly disease activity or prior therapy, were still not defined. A significant rise by C4D1 was seen in CD4+ but not CD8+ TCR diversity (p=0.0027 vs p=0.16), with the rise being most apparent in complete responders (p=0.02). Diversity was lower in patients who began nivolumab less than 1 year after ASCT, so these patients were left out of later analyses to avoid confounding by immune reconstitution.

Looking up the germline V gene yields CDR1 SGHRS and CDR2 YFSETQ. Including cysteine and phenylalanine, the CDR3 has 15 amino acids. Just the 45-base CDR3 DNA is kept, in frame starting at base 1. From V the trimming removes 4 bases and from J it removes 1 base, while the gene matches leave 5 bases of the junction unaccounted for. Sequenced material: peripheral blood mononuclear cells (PBMCs), taken at baseline. The sequence was obtained from a human donor with classical Hodgkin lymphoma. The sequence is built from TRBV5-1 and TRBJ2-4, with TRBD1 identical over 7 junction bases. The sequenced DNA is TGCGCCAGCAGCGGACCACAGGGGGCCAAAAACATTCAGTACTTC. Its coded protein is CASSGPQGAKNIQYF.